This is a list of T cell receptor beta chains from one sample in a study of blood T cells in healthy people across ages. MiXCR, applied by TCRdb to the 5' RACE reads, yields one record per CDR3 protein. The data contain about 800,000 distinct CDR3 sequences, roughly 25% of them seen just once; the ten biggest clones take up under 4.5%. This same sample was also part of a study on T cells of mothers and their children.

Sequenced material: blood. The receptors here all came from a boy younger than 18 in good health. CDR3s include the opening cysteine and the closing phenylalanine or tryptophan. D genes are given only for firm matches. Size values are once, few and many counts, or a class for expanded clones, and some rows have none.

TRBV6-2/TRBV6-3	16	TRBJ2-1	few	TRBD2	TGTGCCAGCAGTGGGGGGACTAGCGGGAGTGTCGGTGAGCAGTTCTTC	CASSGGTSGSVGEQFF
TRBV2	15	TRBJ2-2	.	.	TGTGCCAGCAGTGAATCGCCCGGGGGCACCGGGGAGCTGTTTTTT	CASSESPGGTGELFF
TRBV27	13	TRBJ2-5	.	.	TGTGCCAGCAGTTTCATCGAGGGGTCAGGGAAGTACTTC	CASSFIEGSGKYF
TRBV4-2	12	TRBJ1-4	.	.	TGTGCCAGCAGCCAGGACGCAGAAAAACTGTTTTTT	CASSQDAEKLFF
TRBV9	18	TRBJ2-5	few	TRBD2	TGTGCCAGCAGCGCTTCAGGACTAGCGGGGGGGCGTCGAGAGACCCAGTACTTC	CASSASGLAGGRRETQYF
TRBV15	13	TRBJ1-1	.	.	TGTGCCACCAGCAGTACCTGGGACACTGAAGCTTTCTTT	CATSSTWDTEAFF
TRBV20-1	10	TRBJ2-7	.	.	TGCAGTGCTCCGCACAACGAGCAGTACTTC	CSAPHNEQYF
TRBV12-3/TRBV12-4	13	TRBJ2-5	.	.	TGTGCCAGCAGATGGGGGGGCGACGAGACCCAGTACTTC	CASRWGGDETQYF
TRBV28	16	TRBJ2-3	.	TRBD1	TGTGCCAGCAGCTTAGGGGACAGGGTTTTAACAGATACGCAGTATTTT	CASSLGDRVLTDTQYF
TRBV6-6	15	TRBJ2-7	.	TRBD1	TGTGCCAGCAGCGGACAGGGAAGCCCAACCTACGAGCAGTACTTC	CASSGQGSPTYEQYF
TRBV11-2	16	TRBJ1-5	few	TRBD1	TGTGCCAGCAGCTCGATAAAGGGTGCAGGGGGCCAGCCCCAGCATTTT	CASSSIKGAGGQPQHF
TRBV30	14	TRBJ1-1	few	.	TGTGCCTGGAGTGTCGGGGATTCCGGGACTGAAGCTTTCTTT	CAWSVGDSGTEAFF